This passage covers 22 T cell receptor beta chains from one sample sequenced in a study of CD8+ T cells in alopecia areata. RNA was extracted and reverse transcribed into cDNA as the sequencing template. Clones were read by immunoSEQ multiplex PCR, and TCRdb kept only the in-frame ones, dropping some. The top ten clones hold around 15% of a sample with about 180,000 clones, 58% of them seen once. Treatment noted: oral pan-JAK inhibitor, 5-10 mg twice daily. Sequencing was performed on CD4+ T cells sorted from blood, taken between weeks 55 and 65, from a patient treated with tofacitinib. The receptors were gathered from a human donor with alopecia areata.

The chain uses TRBV4-1 and TRBJ1-5; weak D call: TRBD1 (6 bases). The germline gives CDR1 MGHRA, CDR2 YSYEKL. V shed 4 bases and J shed 6 bases, with 13 bases lying between them. The CDR3 has 14 amino acids. CDR3 sequence reads: CASSPTGAGQPQHF. The CDR3 region has the DNA TGCGCCAGCAGCCCTACGGGGGCAGGTCAGCCCCAGCATTTT.

The V and J genes are TRBV7-9 and TRBJ1-2; no clear D. The CDR3 runs 13 residues. The V end was cut by 8 bases, the J end by 4 bases, with 14 bases between. CDR1 and CDR2 from the germline V gene are SEHNR and FQNEAQ (reference sequence). The CDR3 is CASRPAGTYGYTF. CDR3 DNA sequence: TGTGCCAGCCGGCCCGCCGGTACCTATGGCTACACCTTC.

The chain links TRBV30 to TRBJ1-5; perhaps TRBD1 as D (5 bases). The CDR3 runs to 13 residues. Germline CDR1 GTSNPN, CDR2 SVGIG (reference sequence). V lost 0 bases to trimming and J lost 11 bases, with 14 bases between them. CDR3 in DNA: TGTGCCTGGAGTGTAGGGGAGAGAGCGACCCAGCATTTT. Translating it yields CAWSVGERATQHF.

The table lists this clone with a few counts. V and J are TRBV19 and TRBJ1-2, with D tentatively TRBD1 (6 bases). Germline V gives CDR1 LNHDA, CDR2 SQIVND (reference sequence). The germline V and J ends were trimmed by 9 bases and 4 bases, with 15 bases remaining between them. This CDR3 contains 13 residues. DNA of the CDR3: TGTGCCAGCGCCCATGACAGGTTCTATGGCTACACCTTC. As protein: CASAHDRFYGYTF.

V gene TRBV12-5 combines with J gene TRBJ2-5; D call uncertain. CDR3 size: 13 residues. With 6 bases removed from V and 4 bases from J, the gap between germline ends came to 12 bases. Germline assignment: CDR1 LGHNT and CDR2 FRNRAP. CDR3 region: CASGPGRRETQYF. The CDR3 region has the DNA TGTGCTAGTGGCCCCGGACGGAGAGAGACCCAGTACTTC.

This clone was detected a few times. V is TRBV7-8 and J is TRBJ2-7; no clear D gene. This CDR3 contains 13 residues. CDR1 and CDR2 (germline): SGHVS, FQNEAQ. V shed 5 bases and J shed 2 bases, with 10 bases lying between them. The CDR3 here is CASSPVGPYEQYF. The CDR3 DNA sequence: TGTGCCAGCAGCCCGGTTGGCCCCTACGAGCAGTACTTC.

V is TRBV29-1 and J is TRBJ2-3; either TRBD1 or TRBD2 may supply D (5 bases each). Germline values: CDR1 SQVTM, CDR2 ANQGSEA. V was pared by 3 bases and J by 2 bases, with 9 bases between. The CDR3 is 13 residues long. The CDR3 reads CSVDGGATDTQYF. Here the CDR3 DNA reads TGCAGCGTTGATGGGGGAGCCACAGATACGCAGTATTTT.

V and J are TRBV19 and TRBJ2-3; 8 bases agree with TRBD1. Germline-derived CDR1 and CDR2 are LNHDA and SQIVND (reference sequence). There are 14 residues in the CDR3. J gave up 5 bases and V 2 bases, and 3 bases lay outside the gene matches. The CDR3 sequence: CASSIRTGLDTQYF. CDR3 sequence (DNA): TGTGCCAGTAGTATACGGACAGGGTTAGATACGCAGTATTTT.

The V call is TRBV2, the J call TRBJ2-3; D assignment may be TRBD1 or TRBD2 (6 bases each). The CDR3 covers 16 residues. The V gene lost 6 bases and the J gene lost 2 bases, with 18 bases spanning the gap. Germline V gives CDR1 SNHLY, CDR2 FYNNEI. DNA for the CDR3: TGTGCCAGCAGGGTCCGGGGGCAGGGGCCCACAGATACGCAGTATTTT. It encodes CASRVRGQGPTDTQYF.

The chain couples TRBV15 to TRBJ2-5; D remains ambiguous. The J call could be wrong; TRBJ2-7 is a better fit for the DNA end. The CDR3 is 12 amino acids. The V gene's germline CDR1 is LNHNV and CDR2 YYDKDF (reference sequence). CDR3 nucleotide sequence: TGTGCCACCAGCAGAGATCGCTACGAGCAGTACTTC. Its protein is CATSRDRYEQYF.

The genes are TRBV4-2 and TRBJ2-7; the D is unclear. Germline V gene sequence: CDR1 LGHNA, CDR2 YNFKEQ. This CDR3 has 14 residues. V lost 0 bases to trimming and J lost 2 bases, with 8 bases between them. CDR3 region: CASSQDIGPYEQYF. The CDR3 bases are TGTGCCAGCAGCCAAGATATAGGGCCCTACGAGCAGTACTTC.

This chain uses TRBV15 with TRBJ2-5, with TRBD1 as a possible D gene (6 bases). Per germline, CDR1 LNHNV and CDR2 YYDKDF (reference sequence). Trimming took off 1 base at V and 4 bases at J, with 7 bases between the two ends. The CDR3 contains 13 residues. CDR3 in amino acids: CATSRAGAETQYF. In DNA, the CDR3 is TGTGCCACCAGCAGAGCAGGGGCAGAGACCCAGTACTTC.

This clone was observed once. V is TRBV25-1 and J is TRBJ1-1; D call uncertain. The germline V and J ends were trimmed by 4 bases and 1 base, with 7 bases remaining between them. This CDR3 spans 13 amino acids. Germline loops: CDR1 MGHDK, CDR2 SYGVNS. This chain's CDR3 is CASSVTPNTEAFF. In DNA, the CDR3 is TGTGCCAGCAGTGTGACACCGAACACTGAAGCTTTCTTT. Full variable domain (rest looked up from reference TRBV25-1 and TRBJ1-1): EADIYQTPRYLVIGTGKKITLECSQTMGHDKMYWYQQDPGMELHLIHYSYGVNSTEKGDLSSESTVSRIRTEHFPLTLESARPSHTSQYLCASSVTPNTEAFFGQGTRLTVV.

The J gene is TRBJ2-1, the V gene TRBV15, with 8 bases identical to TRBD2. The CDR3 runs 16 residues. The ends lost 0 bases at V and 7 bases at J; junction bases unmatched: 8. Germline-derived CDR1 and CDR2 are LNHNV and YYDKDF (reference sequence). The CDR3: CATSRDFSGAGNEQFF. CDR3 DNA: TGTGCCACCAGCAGAGATTTTAGCGGGGCAGGGAATGAGCAGTTCTTC.

The sample holds a few counts of this clone. The V gene is TRBV29-1, the J gene TRBJ1-1; D gene unclear. Trimming cost V 7 bases and J 2 bases, with 11 bases left between them. The germline CDR1 and CDR2 sequences are SQVTM and ANQGSEA. The CDR3 runs 12 residues. The CDR3 sequence: CSGSAANTEAFF. CDR3 nucleotide sequence: TGCAGCGGTAGTGCGGCCAACACTGAAGCTTTCTTT.

This clone has more than one count but fewer than ten. The rearrangement links TRBV7-9 to TRBJ1-1; D possibly corresponds to TRBD1 (5 bases). CDR1 and CDR2 (germline): SEHNR, FQNEAQ (reference sequence). V was cut by 2 bases and J by 3 bases, with 10 bases left in between. This CDR3 has 14 amino acids. CDR3 in DNA: TGTGCCAGCAGCTTAACGCAGGGTGACACTGAAGCTTTCTTT. As protein: CASSLTQGDTEAFF.

This clone was recorded a few times. The gene calls are TRBV30 and TRBJ1-1; a weak D match, TRBD1 (5 bases). Trimming removed 0 bases from V and 7 bases from J, with 12 bases in between. This CDR3 is built from 13 residues. Looked up from germline, CDR1 is GTSNPN and CDR2 is SVGIG (reference sequence). The CDR3 is CAWSVGVTDEAFF. In DNA, the CDR3 is TGTGCCTGGAGTGTAGGGGTGACGGATGAAGCTTTCTTT.

V gene TRBV6-5 combines with J gene TRBJ1-6; possibly TRBD1 for D (5 bases). The V gene's germline CDR1 is MNHEY and CDR2 SVGAGI. The CDR3 loop spans 14 amino acids. With 0 bases removed from V and 11 bases from J, the gap between germline ends came to 11 bases. The CDR3 here is CASSYSNGAAPLHF. The CDR3 region has the DNA TGTGCCAGCAGTTACTCGAACGGGGCAGCACCCCTCCACTTT.

The genes are TRBV5-1 and TRBJ2-1; TRBD2 agrees at 15 bases. The CDR3 consists of 22 residues. The J segment lost 0 bases and the V segment lost 1 base, leaving 14 bases of the junction unmatched. Looked up from germline, CDR1 is SGHRS and CDR2 is YFSETQ. The CDR3 region has the DNA TGCGCCAGCAGCTTGTATGCCGGGACTAGCGGGGGGAAAGAGAGCTCCTACAATGAGCAGTTCTTC. This encodes CASSLYAGTSGGKESSYNEQFF.

The gene calls are TRBV6-5 and TRBJ2-7; D is perhaps TRBD1 (8 bases). The CDR3 sequence is 15 residues long. In germline, CDR1 is MNHEY, CDR2 SVGAGI. The V end lost 7 bases, the J end lost 4 bases, and 20 bases lay between the germline ends. The CDR3 DNA follows: TGTGCCAGCACCATGGGAGGACAGGGAGGGTACGAGCAGTACTTC. It codes for CASTMGGQGGYEQYF.

This chain connects TRBV29-1 to TRBJ1-1; D remains ambiguous. From germline, CDR1 is SQVTM and CDR2 ANQGSEA. Between the trimmed V and J ends, which lost 6 bases and 4 bases, there was a span of 6 bases. The length of the CDR3 is 10 residues. The DNA of the CDR3 is TGCAGCGTCCAGGCCACTGAAGCTTTCTTT. Its translation is CSVQATEAFF.

Of note for this clone: This sample includes further DNA sequences coding for the same CDR3. The V and J genes are TRBV7-9 and TRBJ1-5; D unresolved. This CDR3 region has 13 residues. Germline CDR1 reads SEHNR; CDR2 reads FQNEAQ (reference sequence). Deletions cut 5 bases from V and 4 bases from J, with 9 bases between. The CDR3 sequence is CASSPGGNQPQHF. CDR3 DNA: TGTGCCAGCAGCCCCGGAGGTAATCAGCCCCAGCATTTT.